This T cell receptor (beta chain) was identified in a study of blood T cell repertoires in COVID-19. Study at large: In each case, the material was cDNA or gDNA derived from T cells, B-cell-depleted T cells, or PBMCs.

Germline loops: CDR1 SQVTM, CDR2 ANQGSEA. V was pared by 3 bases and J by 5 bases, with 16 bases between. The CDR3 consists of 15 residues. Clones were sequenced by immunoSEQ multiplex PCR, and TCRdb holds only the in-frame ones, with some missing. Counted here are 150,000 to 200,000 clones, approximately 90% occurring once; the ten biggest clones make up 1.5% to 2%. This receptor was identified in a man aged 18 to 29 who had recovered from COVID-19. The chain has TRBV29-1 and TRBJ2-2, with a weak D call TRBD2 (6 bases). The sample consisted of peripheral blood. The CDR3 DNA reads TGCAGCGTTGATAGCACGGAGGGGCTAACCGGGGAGCTGTTTTTT. As protein: CSVDSTEGLTGELFF.